Below, 5 T cell receptor beta chains from the same sample are listed, as sequenced in a study of T cell changes during pregnancy in multiple sclerosis. Measured with immunoSEQ multiplex PCR; TCRdb has only the in-frame clones, and not every one. The data contain more than 50,000 clones, roughly nine tenths of them singletons. The sequencing used peripheral blood, collected before pregnancy. These receptors came from a female donor with multiple sclerosis, enrolled in a pregnancy study.

The chain recombines TRBV15 with TRBJ2-1; D remains unclear. V was pared by 0 bases and J by 7 bases, with 16 bases between. The CDR3 loop spans 16 amino acids. Germline CDR1 LNHNV, CDR2 YYDKDF (reference sequence). CDR3 region: CATSRDQVSVMNEQFF. CDR3 coding DNA: TGTGCCACCAGCAGAGATCAAGTCAGCGTAATGAATGAGCAGTTCTTC.

This clone was recorded only once. This sequence joins TRBV6-1 and TRBJ2-3; D is possibly TRBD1 (6 bases). This CDR3 spans 12 amino acids. The V gene's germline CDR1 is MNHNS and CDR2 SASEGT. Trimming pared 6 bases from V and 4 bases from J, leaving 8 bases between. CDR3 in amino acids: CASRDSSDTQYF. CDR3 coding DNA: TGTGCCAGCAGGGACAGCTCAGATACGCAGTATTTT.

The chain couples TRBV6-6 to TRBJ1-2; 7 bases agree with TRBD1. V lost 2 bases, J lost 7 bases, and 1 base stayed unmatched. The germline V gene has CDR1 MNHNY and CDR2 SVGAGI (reference sequence). This CDR3 has 12 residues. The CDR3 bases are TGTGCCAGCAGTTACGGACAGGCTGGCTACACCTTC. Translation: CASSYGQAGYTF.

The chain combines TRBV11-1 with TRBJ2-7, with TRBD1 matching over 8 bases. Germline V gene sequence: CDR1 SGHAT, CDR2 FQDESV (reference sequence). The V and J ends lost 3 bases and 4 bases, in that order; junction bases with no gene match: 8. The CDR3 sequence is 15 residues long. The DNA of the CDR3 is TGTGCCAGCAGCTTGACGGGACAGGTAATATACGAGCAGTACTTC. The encoded protein is CASSLTGQVIYEQYF.

This chain connects TRBV5-6 to TRBJ1-2; D may be TRBD1 (6 bases). Trimming stripped 3 bases from V and 7 bases from J, with 13 bases between. This CDR3 is 13 amino acids long. Germline values: CDR1 SGHDT, CDR2 YYEEEE. CDR3 amino acids: CASSSSGDRGYTF. The CDR3, as DNA: TGTGCCAGCAGCTCCTCAGGGGATCGTGGCTACACCTTC.